This T cell receptor beta chain was observed in a study of T-cell reconstitution after alpha-beta-depleted transplantation in children. CDR3 length: 16 amino acids. The germline V gene encodes CDR1 SGHRS and CDR2 YFSETQ. Trimming removed 0 bases at V and 0 bases at J, with 13 bases between. This clonotype has just a few counts. Preparation of the TCRbeta library was carried out with unique molecular identifiers. TCRdb redid the calling of the PCR reads with MiXCR, one entry per CDR3 protein. The table includes approximately 980,000 distinct CDR3 sequences, about 29% detected once. Sequenced here: PBMCs, mostly from graft donor cells, sampled 360 days after TCRalphabeta/CD19-depleted stem cell transplant. The chain employs TRBV5-1 and TRBJ2-7; no reliable D call. The sequence came from a boy under three years old who had a stem cell transplant for SCID, so the T cells may come from the graft donor. CDR3 nucleotides: TGCGCCAGCAGCTTGGCCTGGGCTCCGAGCTCCTACGAGCAGTACTTC. It specifies CASSLAWAPSSYEQYF.